The T cell receptor beta chain under discussion was sequenced for a study of T cell responses to AZD1222 COVID-19 vaccine (dated by TCRdb to about 2021). For the wider study: A total of approximately 240 trial participants underwent TCR sequencing, of whom roughly 210 had received two doses of AZD1222 and about 26 had received two doses of the MenACWY control vaccine. Trial participants were enrolled by age into 18-55, 56-69 and 70-plus year subgroups, with approximately 150, 28 and 58 TCR-sequenced participants respectively.

Beyond this particular receptor, the publication reports: In the small 56-69-year group, the increase in depth fell short of significance, most likely because of low power. Participants were mostly white British and included more females than males, and it was suggested by the authors that clonal diversity may have been underestimated. Reportedly, almost half of the unique spike-specific TCRs recognized epitopes lying outside the regions that are mutated in the B.1.351 and B.1.1.7 variants. A significant rise in spike-specific TCR breadth and depth was observed after two AZD1222 doses relative to day 0 and relative to MenACWY recipients. The whole spike protein was spanned by vaccine-associated CD4 TCRs, and dominant responses were seen in regions 160-218 and 743-854. Because no day 14 peak-response samples were available, the repertoires could be characterized only after the peak T cell response. Conclusions about previously exposed vaccinees are limited, since just five or six AZD1222 recipients were seropositive for SARS-CoV-2 at baseline.

The meaning of the sample's time point label: about 28 days (+/-7) after the second vaccine dose. What this sample's treatment or condition label stands for: meningococcal conjugate vaccine given as trial control. Vaccinee samples were obtained from the UK trials COV001 and COV002, which included a single-blind randomized controlled phase 2/3 trial of AZD1222 (ChAdOx1 nCoV-19) in healthy adults. For TCRbeta chain sequencing, PBMC samples from trial participants were taken at day 0 and at day 28 after the second dose. Details on this clone: The antigen it recognizes is unknown. No much larger clone is present one base from it, and per-base qualities are unavailable.

The CDR3 regions of human TCRbeta chains were analyzed by immunosequencing. The original methods were these. Repertoire TCRs were checked for matches against a reference library of SARS-CoV-2-specific TCRs that had been generated using the MIRA antigen-specificity platform. Breadth was defined as the fraction of unique TCRs that were SARS-CoV-2-associated, and depth was defined as the fraction of total T cells that were SARS-CoV-2-associated. Using the MIRA data, each spike-specific TCR was mapped to the spike region that the TCR reacts to and placed in a CD4 or CD8 class. Log10-transformed breadth and depth values were compared by one-way ANOVA with Sidak's multiple comparisons tests. TCRdb's version of the immuneACCESS table is confined to in-frame rearrangements and falls short of the full clone set. An unresolved V gene accounts for under half of the shortfall where checked; the remainder is of unknown origin. V and J calls and clone size come straight from that table; D and trimming were deduced from the DNA. The table for this sample lists about 120,000 clones; more than 80% of them were counted only once. The biggest ten clones account for around 4.4% of the sample.

V and J are truncated by 4 bases and 3 bases respectively, leaving an intervening sequence of 16 bases. The CDR3 runs 15 residues from the cysteine to the phenylalanine. Solely the CDR3 DNA is kept, with 45 bases framed from the first base. CDR1 and CDR2 were assigned from the germline V gene as SGHRS and YFSETQ. The sequenced sample was peripheral blood, obtained 28 days after the second dose of the MenACWY control vaccine. The receptor's source is an adult who received the MenACWY meningococcal vaccine as a control. The chain uses TRBV5-1 and TRBJ2-5; no D segment can be confidently identified. The bases read TGCGCCAGCAGCCCACGGTCTAAGGCGGAAGAGACCCAGTACTTC. Its coded protein is CASSPRSKAEETQYF.